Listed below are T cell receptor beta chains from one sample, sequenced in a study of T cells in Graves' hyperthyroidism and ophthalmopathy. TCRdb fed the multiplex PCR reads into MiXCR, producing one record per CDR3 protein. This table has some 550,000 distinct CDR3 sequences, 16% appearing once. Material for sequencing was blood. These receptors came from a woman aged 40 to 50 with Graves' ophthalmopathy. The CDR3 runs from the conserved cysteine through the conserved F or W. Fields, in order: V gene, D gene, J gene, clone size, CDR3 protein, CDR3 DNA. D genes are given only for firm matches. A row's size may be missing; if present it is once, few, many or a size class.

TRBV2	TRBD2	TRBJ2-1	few	CATYYGTSGPPRRFF	TGTGCCACTTACTACGGGACTAGCGGGCCCCCACGGAGGTTCTTC
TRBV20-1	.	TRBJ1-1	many	CSATGHTPGSMNTEAFF	TGCAGTGCTACCGGGCACACGCCTGGGAGTATGAACACTGAAGCTTTCTTT
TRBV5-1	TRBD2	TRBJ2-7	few	CASSVTSGVSYGQYF	TGCGCCAGCAGCGTGACTAGCGGGGTGTCCTACGGGCAGTACTTC
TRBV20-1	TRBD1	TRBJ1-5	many	CSAQPGTENQPQHF	TGCAGTGCTCAACCCGGGACAGAAAATCAGCCCCAGCATTTT
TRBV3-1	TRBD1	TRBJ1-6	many	CASSQRTGGQSPLHF	TGTGCCAGCAGCCAAAGGACAGGGGGCCAATCACCCCTCCACTTT
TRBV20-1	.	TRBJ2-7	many	CSARDRPSPYEQYF	TGCAGTGCTAGAGATCGGCCGAGTCCTTACGAGCAGTACTTC
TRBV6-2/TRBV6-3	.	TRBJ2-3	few	CASSYRDLPDTQYF	TGTGCCAGCAGTTACCGGGATCTTCCGGATACGCAGTATTTT
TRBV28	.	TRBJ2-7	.	CVSSLHPTVTYEQYF	TGTGTCAGCAGTCTCCATCCGACAGTCACCTACGAGCAGTACTTC
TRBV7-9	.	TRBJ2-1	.	CASSPDLPGNEQFF	TGTGCCAGCAGCCCCGACCTCCCGGGGAATGAGCAGTTCTTC
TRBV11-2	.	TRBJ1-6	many	CASTLDSAFDNSPLHF	TGTGCCAGCACACTAGATTCTGCCTTCGATAATTCACCCCTCCACTTT
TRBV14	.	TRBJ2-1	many	CASSRSGSYNEQFF	TGTGCCAGCAGCCGAAGCGGGTCCTACAATGAGCAGTTCTTC